The rows below give T cell receptor beta chains drawn from one sample of a study of cytomegalovirus exposure and HLA in healthy donors. Here immunoSEQ multiplex PCR was the method, and the copy in TCRdb shows in-frame clones only, minus some. The sample gives over 150,000 clones, around nine tenths of which show up once; about 20% is in the top ten. Sequenced sample: PBMCs. These TCRs come from a man aged 18 to 30 in good health and CMV-seropositive. CDR3s include the opening cysteine and the closing phenylalanine or tryptophan. The listing skips clone size in some rows; elsewhere it reads once, few, many or a size class.

TRBJ2-5	TRBV30	.	CAWSVPPQGGTQYF
TRBJ1-2	TRBV19	.	CASRAVGGAYGYTF
TRBJ1-2	TRBV18	once	CASSPPGANFYGYTF
TRBJ2-3	TRBV5-6	.	CASSLDPLAGGGTDTQYF
TRBJ2-7	TRBV5-6	.	CASSLGGGGAYEQYF
TRBJ1-6	TRBV27	.	CASSLKIPDRVYNSPLHF
TRBJ2-7	TRBV29-1	.	CSVGTGGTYEQYF
TRBJ1-4	TRBV9	.	CASSAEDRFNEKLFF
TRBJ2-7	TRBV6-4	.	CASSDSPGGHEQYF
TRBJ1-5	TRBV18	.	CASSPKRTGRGNQPQHF
TRBJ1-5	TRBV27	.	CASSLLSDFYSNQPQHF
TRBJ1-1	TRBV5-4	.	CASIGPGSEAFF
TRBJ2-3	TRBV9	once	CASSVTSGTDTQYF
TRBJ2-1	TRBV9	.	CASSERLVNNEQFF
TRBJ1-3	TRBV11-2	.	CASSLGYSGNTIYF
TRBJ2-5	TRBV14	once	CASSPGGETQYF
TRBJ2-7	TRBV5-1	.	CASSLDYSEPSSYEQYF
TRBJ1-1	TRBV7-3	.	CASSLTAGTEAFF
TRBJ1-5	TRBV6-5	.	CASSPQGYQPQHF
TRBJ2-7	TRBV11-3	.	CASSLSGTYEQYF
TRBJ2-5	TRBV9	.	CASSVEGAALETQYF
TRBJ2-3	TRBV6-6	once	CASSYLAGGTDTQYF
TRBJ1-2	TRBV7-9	.	CASSTGHETNYGYTF
TRBJ2-3	TRBV4-2	.	CASSPTGGTDTQYF
TRBJ2-1	TRBV14	.	CASSPHRQGNEQFF
TRBJ1-4	TRBV6-5	.	CASSYSAVEKLFF
TRBJ2-5	TRBV18	.	CASSPSALLAGKQETQYF
TRBJ2-1	TRBV29-1	.	CSVARGGGSLVENEQFF
TRBJ1-1	TRBV6-5	.	CASSYSRQQLNTEAFF
TRBJ2-5	TRBV7-6	.	CASSLSGGRETQYF
TRBJ2-7	TRBV9	.	CASSAGGVLAYEQYF
TRBJ2-7	TRBV19	once	CAYSTYSSHSYEQYF